This TCR beta chain was retrieved from a study of cytomegalovirus exposure and HLA in healthy donors. Study-level results: Using a false discovery rate of 0.05, a later analysis showed that about 16,000 TCR beta sequences were associated with HLA alleles. TCR beta V- and J-gene trimming, according to a later analysis, was linked to a missense DCLRE1C variant. A few chains linked to CMV were shown in vitro to be specific for CMV antigens. It was in a later analysis that TCR association rates were seen to vary by HLA locus, highest for DRB1 and lowest for HLA-C.

Trimming took off 7 bases at V and 5 bases at J, with 5 bases between the two ends. CDR1 and CDR2 (germline): SNHLY, FYNNEI. The CDR3 length is 10 residues. Use of 60 Vbeta and 13 Jbeta primers characterized the PCR. Using immunoSEQ multiplex PCR, the repertoire was profiled, and TCRdb retains in-frame clones only, with some absent. The sample lists 200,000 to 300,000 clones, about 80% occurring once. As to this clone: The target antigen is unknown.

The chain couples TRBV2 to TRBJ2-5; D is undetermined. Input material: PBMCs. The receptor comes from a woman aged 60-75 years in good health and CMV-seropositive. CDR3 DNA: TGTGCCAGCATGGAGGAGACCCAGTACTTC. It is translated as CASMEETQYF. Based on the CDR3 plus reference TRBV2 and TRBJ2-5, the full variable domain is EPEVTQTPSHQVTQMGQEVILRCVPISNHLYFYWYRQILGQKVEFLVSFYNNEISEKSEIFDDQFSVERPDGSNFTLKIRSTKLEDSAMYFCASMEETQYFGPGTRLLVL.